This T cell receptor beta chain was observed in a study of beta chain features in type 1 diabetes. Looking at the study overall: Age and gender were similar between patients and healthy donors, as were cell yields.

Study-wide results and limits: Equally in patients and controls, shorter templates might have been favored by PCR. Overrepresentation of cells with high TCR expression could result from cDNA sequencing. In type 1 diabetes patients, VDJ junctions had fewer insertions; deletions at these junctions were more frequent.

Germline lookup yields CDR1 MDHEN and CDR2 SYDVKM. The CDR3 runs to 12 residues. V was trimmed by 2 bases and J by 4 bases, leaving 6 bases between them. As to this clone: Its specificity is unknown.

As every portion of the isolated RNA was reverse transcribed, the sequencing read expressed TCRB transcripts. Sequencing was performed with immunoSEQ multiplex PCR; in TCRdb, only in-frame clones are kept and a portion is missing. Of approximately 340,000 clones in the sample, over 13% were seen once. Sequencing was performed on naive CD4+ T cells from blood. V is TRBV28 and J is TRBJ2-7; no definite D call. The TCR sequence derives from a woman aged 18-29 years in good health. CDR3: CASSLPVYEQYF. The CDR3 DNA reads as TGTGCCAGCAGTTTACCAGTATACGAGCAGTACTTC.